The subject of this entry is one TCR beta chain. The entry originates in a study of shared clonotypes between healthy human individuals. Study background: The study drew on two women and a few men aged 18 to 49 as donors.

V lost 3 bases and J lost 8; bases outside the gene matches: 6. Germline V gene lookup returns CDR1 KGHSH and CDR2 LQKENI. CDR3 length: 14 residues. Generated by immunoSEQ multiplex PCR, the TCRdb table keeps only in-frame clones and is missing some. The sample includes fewer than 600,000 clones, 70% to 80% of them seen just once. The sequence was collected from a woman between 40 and 50 years old in good health. Some clones in this sample may be carry-over from other donors' samples. The chain combines TRBV18 with TRBJ2-3; 9 nucleotides match TRBD2. Sequencing used PBMCs. In DNA, the CDR3 is TGTGCCAGCTCACCCACTAAGCGGGAGGCTACGCAGTATTTT. Protein product: CASSPTKREATQYF.